Sequencing of this TCR beta chain was carried out in a study of blood T cells in healthy people across ages. The study, taken as a whole, reports: Diversity estimated from one million T cells was considered an underestimate. Age showed a roughly linear inverse relationship with TCR beta diversity per million T cells.

Concerning this clonotype itself: The antigen is undetermined.

The CDR3 has 15 amino acids. Germline CDR1 and CDR2: MNHEY and SMNVEV (reference sequence). V gave up 5 bases and J gave up 13 bases, with 24 bases separating them. A J-beta primer mix and a sample-barcoded 5' primer were used in a second PCR of about 7 to 12 cycles. There were at least 3 million CDR3-containing paired-end reads obtained from each sample. TCRdb re-analysed the 5' RACE reads in MiXCR, keeping a single row per CDR3 protein. This sample has about 700,000 distinct CDR3 sequences, with roughly 30% found just once. The rearrangement links TRBV27 to TRBJ2-1; D assignment may be TRBD1 or TRBD2 (5 bases each). The sequence was collected from a woman aged 80 or over in good health. Input material: blood. The DNA for the CDR3 is TGTGCCAGCAGTCTTTATTCGGGACGCAAAGAGACCCAGTTCTTC. Residues: CASSLYSGRKETQFF.